This T cell receptor beta chain emerged from a study of T-cell memory formation after mild COVID-19. Study-wide findings and caveats: What remained unconfirmed was the SARS-CoV-2 specificity of second-wave clones peaking on day 37. Among clones contracting day 15 to 85, CD4/CD8 was balanced, whereas later expanders leaned CD4+.

TCRdb redid the calling of the 5' RACE reads with MiXCR, one entry per CDR3 protein. The table has some 310,000 distinct CDR3 sequences, 20% to 25% seen once; the top ten hold approximately 22%. This clonotype was observed a few times. Its antigen is undetermined. One end of the junction fails to match germline, which may point to a read error. The CDR3 runs to 16 residues. Germline assignment: CDR1 SSHAT and CDR2 FNYEAQ (reference sequence). This chain joins TRBV7-7 and TRBJ2-2; 12 nucleotides agree with TRBD2. The sample was PBMCs or a T cell subset sorted from them (not recorded which). The TCR comes from a man between 18 and 35 years old who had mild COVID-19 (a few samples of this study predate the infection). Cell type and time point are not known. The CDR3, as DNA: TGTGCTAGCAGCTTACTAGCGGGGGGCTCCACCGGGGAGCTGTTTTTT. Its translation is CASSLLAGGSTGELFF. The whole variable domain, remainder taken from reference TRBV7-7 and TRBJ2-2, is GAGVSQSPRYKVTKRGQDVTLRCDPISSHATLYWYQQALGQGPEFLTYFNYEAQPDKSGLPSDRFSAERPEGSISTLTIQRTEQRDSAMYRCASSLLAGGSTGELFFGEGSRLTVL.